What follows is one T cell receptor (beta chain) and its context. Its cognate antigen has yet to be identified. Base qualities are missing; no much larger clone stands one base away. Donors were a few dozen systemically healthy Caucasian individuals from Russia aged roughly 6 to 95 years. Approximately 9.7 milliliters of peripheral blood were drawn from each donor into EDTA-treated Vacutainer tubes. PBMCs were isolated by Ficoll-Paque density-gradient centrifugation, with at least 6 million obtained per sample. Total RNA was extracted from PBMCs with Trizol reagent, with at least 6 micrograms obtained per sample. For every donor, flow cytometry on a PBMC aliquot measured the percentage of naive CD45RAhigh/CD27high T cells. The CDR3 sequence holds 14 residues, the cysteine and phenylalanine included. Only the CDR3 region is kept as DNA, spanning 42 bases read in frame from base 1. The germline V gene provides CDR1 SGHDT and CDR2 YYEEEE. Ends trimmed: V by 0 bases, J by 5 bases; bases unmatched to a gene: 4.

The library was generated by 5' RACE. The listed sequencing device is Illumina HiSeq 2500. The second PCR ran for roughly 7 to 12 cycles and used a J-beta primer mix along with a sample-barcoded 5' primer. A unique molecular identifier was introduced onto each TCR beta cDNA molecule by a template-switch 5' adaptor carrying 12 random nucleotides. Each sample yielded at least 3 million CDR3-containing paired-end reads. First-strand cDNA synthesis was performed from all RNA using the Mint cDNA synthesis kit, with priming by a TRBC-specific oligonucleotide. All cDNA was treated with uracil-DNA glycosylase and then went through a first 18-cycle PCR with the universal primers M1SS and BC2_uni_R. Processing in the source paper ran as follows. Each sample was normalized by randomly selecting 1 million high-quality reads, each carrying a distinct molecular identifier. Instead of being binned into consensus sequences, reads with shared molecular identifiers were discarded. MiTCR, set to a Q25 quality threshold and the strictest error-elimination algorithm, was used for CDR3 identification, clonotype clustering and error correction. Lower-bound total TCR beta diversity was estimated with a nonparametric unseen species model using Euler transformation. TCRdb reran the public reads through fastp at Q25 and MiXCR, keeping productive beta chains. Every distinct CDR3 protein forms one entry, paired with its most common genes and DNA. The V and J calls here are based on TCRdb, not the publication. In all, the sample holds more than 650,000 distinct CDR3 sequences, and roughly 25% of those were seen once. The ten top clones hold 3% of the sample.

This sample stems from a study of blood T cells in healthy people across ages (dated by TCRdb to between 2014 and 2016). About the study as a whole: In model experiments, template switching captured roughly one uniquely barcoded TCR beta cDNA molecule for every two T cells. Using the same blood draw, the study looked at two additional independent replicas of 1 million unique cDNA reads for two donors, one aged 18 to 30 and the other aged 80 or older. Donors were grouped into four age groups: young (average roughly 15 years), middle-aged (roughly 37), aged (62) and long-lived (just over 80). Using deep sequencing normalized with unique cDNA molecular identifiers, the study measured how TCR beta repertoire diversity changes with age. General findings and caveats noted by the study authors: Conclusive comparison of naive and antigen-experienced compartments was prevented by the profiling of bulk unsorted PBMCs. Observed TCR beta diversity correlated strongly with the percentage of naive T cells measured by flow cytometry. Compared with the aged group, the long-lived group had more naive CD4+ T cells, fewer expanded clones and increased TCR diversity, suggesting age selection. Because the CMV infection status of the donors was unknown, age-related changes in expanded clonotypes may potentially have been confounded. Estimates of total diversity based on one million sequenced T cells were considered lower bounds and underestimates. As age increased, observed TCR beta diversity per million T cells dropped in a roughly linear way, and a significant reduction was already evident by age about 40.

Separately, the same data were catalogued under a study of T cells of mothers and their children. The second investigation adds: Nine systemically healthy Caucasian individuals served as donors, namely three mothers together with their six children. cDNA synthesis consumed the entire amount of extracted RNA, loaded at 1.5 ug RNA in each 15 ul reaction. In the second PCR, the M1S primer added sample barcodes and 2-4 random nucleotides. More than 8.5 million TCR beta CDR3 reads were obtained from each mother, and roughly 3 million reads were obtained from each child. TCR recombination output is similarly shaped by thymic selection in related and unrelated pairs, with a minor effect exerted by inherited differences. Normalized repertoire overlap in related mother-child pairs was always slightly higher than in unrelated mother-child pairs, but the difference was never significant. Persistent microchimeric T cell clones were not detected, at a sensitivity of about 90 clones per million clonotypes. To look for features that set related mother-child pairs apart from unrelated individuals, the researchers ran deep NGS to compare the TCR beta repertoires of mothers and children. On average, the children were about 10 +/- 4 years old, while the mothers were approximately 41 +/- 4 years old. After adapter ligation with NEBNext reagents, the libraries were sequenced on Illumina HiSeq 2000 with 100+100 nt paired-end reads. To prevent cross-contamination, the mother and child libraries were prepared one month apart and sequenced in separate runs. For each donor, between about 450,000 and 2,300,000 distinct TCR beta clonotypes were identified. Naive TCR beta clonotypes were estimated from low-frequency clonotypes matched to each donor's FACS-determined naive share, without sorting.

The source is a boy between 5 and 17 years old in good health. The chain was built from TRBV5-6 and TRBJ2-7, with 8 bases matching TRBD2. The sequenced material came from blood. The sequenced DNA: TGTGCCAGCAGCTTGGCTATTAGCGGGGACGAGCAGTACTTC. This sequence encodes CASSLAISGDEQYF.